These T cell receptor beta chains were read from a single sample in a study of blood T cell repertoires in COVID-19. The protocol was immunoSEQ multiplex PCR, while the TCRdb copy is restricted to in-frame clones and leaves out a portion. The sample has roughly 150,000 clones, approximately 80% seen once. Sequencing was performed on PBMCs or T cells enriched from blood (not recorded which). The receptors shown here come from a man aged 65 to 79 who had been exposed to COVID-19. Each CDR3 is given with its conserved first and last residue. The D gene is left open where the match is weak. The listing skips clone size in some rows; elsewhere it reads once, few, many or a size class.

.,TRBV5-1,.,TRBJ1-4,TGCGCCAGCAGCCTAACAGGGAAGACTAATGAAAAACTGTTTTTT,CASSLTGKTNEKLFF
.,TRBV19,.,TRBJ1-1,TGTGCCAGTAGTATGATCGGCAGGGACACTGAAGCTTTCTTT,CASSMIGRDTEAFF
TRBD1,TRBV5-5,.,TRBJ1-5,TGTGCCAGCAGCTTGTATACAGGGGGAAGGGGTCAGCCCCAGCATTTT,CASSLYTGGRGQPQHF
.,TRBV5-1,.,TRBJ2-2,TGCGCCAGCAGCTTGGCAAGGGGGTACACCGGGGAGCTGTTTTTT,CASSLARGYTGELFF
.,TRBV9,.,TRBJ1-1,TGTGCCAGCAGCGTAGAGGGAGGGGGTGACACTGAAGCTTTCTTT,CASSVEGGGDTEAFF
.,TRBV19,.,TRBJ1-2,TGTGCCAGTAGTTCAGGTCGGGGGATCTCATATGGCTACACCTTC,CASSSGRGISYGYTF
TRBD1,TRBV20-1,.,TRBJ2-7,TGCAGTGCTAGTGGGACAGGGCCTCGGGACGAGCAGTACTTC,CSASGTGPRDEQYF
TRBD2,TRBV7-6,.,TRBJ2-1,TGTGCCAGCAGCTTAATAGCGGGGGGCCGTGAGCAGTTCTTC,CASSLIAGGREQFF
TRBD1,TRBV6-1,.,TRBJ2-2,TGTGCCAGCAGTGAGAGGGACAGGAACACCGGGGAGCTGTTTTTT,CASSERDRNTGELFF
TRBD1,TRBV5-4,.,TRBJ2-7,TGTGCCAGCAGCTTAGGACAGGGGGCCTCCTACGAGCAGTACTTC,CASSLGQGASYEQYF
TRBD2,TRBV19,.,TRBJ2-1,TGTGCCAGTAGCCCCGGGACTAGCGGGGGCAATGAGCAGTTCTTC,CASSPGTSGGNEQFF
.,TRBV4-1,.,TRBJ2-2,TGCGCCAGCAGCCCGCGCGGGGTCGTAGACGGGGAGCTGTTTTTT,CASSPRGVVDGELFF
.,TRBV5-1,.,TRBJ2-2,TGCGCCAGCGTCCGGGAGCCGAACACCGGGGAGCTGTTTTTT,CASVREPNTGELFF
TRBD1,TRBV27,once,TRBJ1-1,TGTGCCAGCAGTTTGTTTGGGACAGGGACTGAAGCTTTCTTT,CASSLFGTGTEAFF
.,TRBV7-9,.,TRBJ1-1,TGTGCCAGCAGCTTAGGAGGAGGCTTGAACACTGAAGCTTTCTTT,CASSLGGGLNTEAFF
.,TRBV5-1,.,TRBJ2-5,TGCGCCAGCAGCTTGGATCTAGGAGAGACCCAGTACTTC,CASSLDLGETQYF
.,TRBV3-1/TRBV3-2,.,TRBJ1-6,TGTGCCAGCAGCCAATTGGCGGGCAATAATTCACCCCTCCACTTT,CASSQLAGNNSPLHF
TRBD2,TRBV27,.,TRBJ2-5,TGTGCCAGCAGTGCCCCCTCTAGCGGAAGAGAGTTAGAGACCCAGTACTTC,CASSAPSSGRELETQYF
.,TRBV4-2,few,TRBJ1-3,TGTGCCAGCAGCCAAGAGGCCCGGGGGTCTGGAAACACCATATATTTT,CASSQEARGSGNTIYF
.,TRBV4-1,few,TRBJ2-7,TGCGCCAGCAGCCTGAAGAGGAGTAGGACCTACGAGCAGTACTTC,CASSLKRSRTYEQYF
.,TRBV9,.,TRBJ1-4,TGTGCCAGCGCGAGGGTATCAAGCAGTGAAAAACTGTTTTTT,CASARVSSSEKLFF
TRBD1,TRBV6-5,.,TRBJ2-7,TGTGCCAGCAGTAATTGGGACAGGGTAGGTGAGCAGTACTTC,CASSNWDRVGEQYF
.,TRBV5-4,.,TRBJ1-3,TGTGCCAGCAGCGAAAAAACAGGGACGGGAAACACCATATATTTT,CASSEKTGTGNTIYF
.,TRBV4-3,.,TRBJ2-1,TGCGCCAGCAGCCACACAGGGTTATCCTACAATGAGCAGTTCTTC,CASSHTGLSYNEQFF
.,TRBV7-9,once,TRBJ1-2,TGTGCCAGCAGCTCCCCAGGGACACAGAAGTTTAACTATGGCTACACCTTC,CASSSPGTQKFNYGYTF
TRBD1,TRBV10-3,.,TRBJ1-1,TGTGCCATCAGTCTCGGGACAGGGGGTACTTATGAAGCTTTCTTT,CAISLGTGGTYEAFF
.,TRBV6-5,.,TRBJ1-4,TGTGCCAGCAGTCCTCGCAGAGGGCGGGAAAAACTGTTTTTT,CASSPRRGREKLFF
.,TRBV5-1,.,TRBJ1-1,TGCGCCAGCAGCTTGGCTGCCTCAGGGAGGAGAACTGAAGCTTTCTTT,CASSLAASGRRTEAFF
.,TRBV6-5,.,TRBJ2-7,TGTGCCAGCACGATACAGGGGAGGTTAGTTGAGCAGTACTTC,CASTIQGRLVEQYF
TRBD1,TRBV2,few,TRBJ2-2,TGTGCCAGCAGTTATTCCCCGGGACAGTCGACCGGGGAGCTGTTTTTT,CASSYSPGQSTGELFF
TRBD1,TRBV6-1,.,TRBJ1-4,TGTGCCAGCAGTGACGGGACAGGTGGCAATGAAAAACTGTTTTTT,CASSDGTGGNEKLFF
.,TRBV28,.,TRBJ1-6,TGTGCCAGCAGGGCTAATTCACCCCTCCACTTT,CASRANSPLHF
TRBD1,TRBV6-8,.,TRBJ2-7,TGTGCCAGCAGTTCCGACAGGGCGAGGGCCTACGAGCAGTACTTC,CASSSDRARAYEQYF
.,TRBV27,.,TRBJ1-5,TGTGCCAGCAGTTTAACCGGCAGGGGTCAGCCCCAGCATTTT,CASSLTGRGQPQHF
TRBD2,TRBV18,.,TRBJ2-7,TGTGCCAGCTCACCAGGACTAGCGGGAGAGCAGTACTTC,CASSPGLAGEQYF
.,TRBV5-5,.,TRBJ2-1,TGTGCCAGCAGCTTGGAGTGGCTCGCCGATGAGCAGTTCTTC,CASSLEWLADEQFF
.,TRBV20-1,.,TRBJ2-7,TGCAGTGCTAGAGTCAGTAAAGAGCAGTACTTC,CSARVSKEQYF
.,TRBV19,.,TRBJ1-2,TGTGCCAGTAGTATAGCCCGGACAGCAGCTAACTATGGCTACACCTTC,CASSIARTAANYGYTF
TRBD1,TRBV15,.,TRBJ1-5,TGTGCCACCAGCAGAGCGGGACAGGTATTCGGACAGCCCCAGCATTTT,CATSRAGQVFGQPQHF
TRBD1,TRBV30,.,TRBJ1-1,TGTGCCTGGAGTTATGGACAGGGCACTGAAGCTTTCTTT,CAWSYGQGTEAFF
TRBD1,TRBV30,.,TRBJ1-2,TGTGCCTGGTACTACCGGGACAGACATTCCTATGGCTACACCTTC,CAWYYRDRHSYGYTF
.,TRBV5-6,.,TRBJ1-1,TGTGCCAGCAGCCCCGGCAGGGTAGGCGCTGAAGCTTTCTTT,CASSPGRVGAEAFF
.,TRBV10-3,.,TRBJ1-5,TGTGCCATCAGTGAGAACACAGATTCTAAGCCCCAGCATTTT,CAISENTDSKPQHF
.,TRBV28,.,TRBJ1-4,TGTGCCAGCAGTGTGACGGGGTACGAAAAACTGTTTTTT,CASSVTGYEKLFF
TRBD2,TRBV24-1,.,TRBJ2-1,TGTGCCGTGGGGACTAGCTGGAATGAGCAGTTCTTC,CAVGTSWNEQFF
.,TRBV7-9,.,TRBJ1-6,TGTGCCAGCAGCCTCCTTTCTAAAACGAATTCACCCCTCCACTTT,CASSLLSKTNSPLHF
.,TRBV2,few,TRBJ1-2,TGTGCCAGCAGTCTCAATAGCGCGCGGCGCCTCTGGGGCTACACCTTC,CASSLNSARRLWGYTF